Included here is one T cell receptor (beta chain) sequence, with context. Its antigen is unknown. The source of the sample is a study of shared clonotypes between healthy human individuals. Looking at the study overall: Plates per donor: three CD4 naive, three CD4 memory, two CD8 naive, one CD8 memory.

Study-wide points: A handful of donors held about 4.6% of naive CD4 clonotypes in common. Sorted-subset sequencing, rarefaction showed, was incomplete despite large depth.

Assay used: immunoSEQ multiplex PCR; TCRdb lists only in-frame clones, some missing. The profile shows a few hundred thousand clones, 90% to 97% of them singletons. CD8 memory merged CD45RO+ with CCR7-negative CD45RA+ TemRA cells. The receptor's source is a man under 40 in good health. The sample consisted of memory CD8+ T cells sorted from blood. The subset: CD45RO+ cells pooled with CCR7-negative TemRA cells.

CDR3 sequence: CASSLCLATICLSSSYNEQFF. The DNA for the CDR3 is TGTGCCAGCAGTTTATGCTTGGCGACCATTTGTCTATCGAGCTCCTACAATGAGCAGTTCTTC. This sequence joins TRBV28 and TRBJ2-1, with unresolved D. Germline values: CDR1 MDHEN, CDR2 SYDVKM. This CDR3 is 21 amino acids long. V was pared by 0 bases and J by 0 bases, with 24 bases between.